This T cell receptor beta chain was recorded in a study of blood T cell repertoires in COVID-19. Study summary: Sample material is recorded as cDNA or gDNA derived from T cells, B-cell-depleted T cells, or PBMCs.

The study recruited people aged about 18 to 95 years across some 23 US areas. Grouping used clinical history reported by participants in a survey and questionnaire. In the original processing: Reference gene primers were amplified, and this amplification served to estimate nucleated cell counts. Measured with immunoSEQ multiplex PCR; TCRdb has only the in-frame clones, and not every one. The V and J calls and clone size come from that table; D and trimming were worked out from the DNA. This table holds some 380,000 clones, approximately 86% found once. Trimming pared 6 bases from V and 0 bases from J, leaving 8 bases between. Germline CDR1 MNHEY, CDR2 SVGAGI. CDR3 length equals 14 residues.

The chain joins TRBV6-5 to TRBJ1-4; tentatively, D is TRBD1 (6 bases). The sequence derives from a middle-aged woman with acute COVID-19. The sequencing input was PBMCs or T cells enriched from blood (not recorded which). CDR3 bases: TGTGCCAGCAGAGGGGGACCAACTAATGAAAAACTGTTTTTT. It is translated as CASRGGPTNEKLFF.